This T cell receptor beta chain was captured by sequencing in a study of shared T cell receptors in the human thymus. Profiling relied on immunoSEQ multiplex PCR, and the TCRdb table lists in-frame clones only, not all of them. The sample has hundreds of thousands of clones, approximately 85% seen once; the top ten hold around 0.0099%. In germline, CDR1 is SGHRS, CDR2 YFSETQ. Deletions cut 4 bases from V and 3 bases from J, with 16 bases between. The CDR3 length is 15 residues. These data also featured in a second study, about human thymus T cells. According to that study: Healthy Finnish infants having corrective surgery for congenital heart defects served as donors. Thymic material originated from resections removed in the course of corrective heart surgery. Both thymic and peripheral blood repertoires showed apparently biased V and J usage.

The chain carries TRBV5-1 and TRBJ1-1; no definite D call. The source is a girl under three years old with a congenital heart defect. The sequenced sample consisted of thymocytes. The CDR3 nucleotides read TGCGCCAGCAGCCTAGGAACCCAGTGGGACACTGAAGCTTTCTTT. Protein sequence: CASSLGTQWDTEAFF.